This entry lists 21 T cell receptor beta chains sequenced from one sample in a study of T cell responses to AZD1222 COVID-19 vaccine. Repertoires were generated with immunoSEQ multiplex PCR, while TCRdb's copy carries only in-frame clones and drops some. The data contain approximately 140,000 clones, about 93% of them singletons. Sequenced here: peripheral blood, sampled on day 0 of AZD1222 vaccination. The origin of the receptors is an adult in good health.

This chain uses TRBV5-1 with TRBJ1-1; maybe TRBD1 (5 bases). Germline V lookup: CDR1 SGHRS, CDR2 YFSETQ. V was trimmed by 0 bases and J by 3 bases, leaving 9 bases between them. This CDR3 region has 14 residues. Written as DNA, the CDR3 is TGCGCCAGCAGCTTGGGAACAGGAGACACTGAAGCTTTCTTT. As protein: CASSLGTGDTEAFF.

This clone appeared a single time. CDR3 sequence (DNA): TGTGCCAGCAGTCCTATCCCGGGGGGAGAGCAGTACTTC. Translated, it gives CASSPIPGGEQYF. V is TRBV27 and J is TRBJ2-7; 7 bases match TRBD2. Germline V lookup: CDR1 MNHEY, CDR2 SMNVEV (reference sequence). The junction had 8 bases not matched to a gene; V was cut back by 5 bases and J by 7 bases. The CDR3 runs 13 residues.

The chain joins TRBV5-4 to TRBJ2-3; D remains unclear. The length of the CDR3 is 12 residues. V was cut by 4 bases and J by 0 bases, with 3 bases left in between. Germline CDR1 SGHNT, CDR2 YYREEE (reference sequence). CDR3 sequence reads: CASSLSTDTQYF. CDR3 sequence (DNA): TGTGCCAGCAGCCTTAGCACAGATACGCAGTATTTT. The full variable domain, completed using reference TRBV5-4 and TRBJ2-3, is ETGVTQSPTHLIKTRGQQVTLRCSSQSGHNTVSWYQQALGQGPQFIFQYYREEENGRGNFPPRFSGLQFPNYSSELNVNALELDDSALYLCASSLSTDTQYFGPGTRLTVL.

The chain is built from TRBV12-3 or TRBV12-4 and TRBJ1-1, with D uncertain. This CDR3 is built from 13 residues. The V gene lost 5 bases and the J gene lost 5 bases, with 12 bases spanning the gap. CDR3: CASSTTVRTEAFF. CDR3 in DNA: TGTGCCAGCAGTACTACGGTACGAACTGAAGCTTTCTTT.

The chain carries TRBV5-1 and TRBJ1-1; 8 bases are shared with TRBD1. This CDR3 contains 15 residues. Germline trimming cut 0 bases from V and 8 bases from J; bases unmatched to any gene: 9. Germline-derived CDR1 and CDR2 are SGHRS and YFSETQ. In DNA form, the CDR3 reads TGCGCCAGCAGCTTGGTTTCAGGGGGCAATGGAGAAGCTTTCTTT. This sequence encodes CASSLVSGGNGEAFF.

The chain uses TRBV19 and TRBJ2-2; 12 positions agree with TRBD2. The CDR3 is 17 residues long. Germline-derived CDR1 and CDR2 are LNHDA and SQIVND (reference sequence). V shed 5 bases and J 5 bases; nucleotides not matched to a gene: 9. The DNA of the CDR3 is TGTGCCAGTAGTCCAAGACTAGCGGGGGACAATACCGGGGAGCTGTTTTTT. This encodes CASSPRLAGDNTGELFF.

The rearrangement uses TRBV27 and TRBJ1-6; D is unresolved. CDR1 is MNHEY, CDR2 SMNVEV, per germline (reference sequence). This CDR3 is 15 amino acids long. Trimming stripped 4 bases from V and 8 bases from J, with 15 bases between. In DNA, the CDR3 is TGTGCCAGCAGTTCCCTGGGCATGGATGATTCACCCCTCCACTTT. Its translation: CASSSLGMDDSPLHF.

This rearrangement joins TRBV19 to TRBJ1-1; D might be TRBD1 (6 bases). Trimming removed 5 bases at V and 2 bases at J, with 12 bases between. The CDR3 is made up of 14 amino acids. Germline V gene lookup returns CDR1 LNHDA and CDR2 SQIVND (reference sequence). The CDR3 reads CASSVRGLNTEAFF. CDR3 DNA: TGTGCCAGTAGTGTGAGGGGGTTAAACACTGAAGCTTTCTTT.

This chain connects TRBV6-5 to TRBJ2-3; D gene ambiguous. Germline V gene sequence: CDR1 MNHEY, CDR2 SVGAGI. V was shortened by 6 bases and J by 3 bases, with 10 bases between the two germline ends. The CDR3 spans 13 residues. The CDR3 region has the DNA TGTGCCAGCAGCACACTGGGAACAGATACGCAGTATTTT. It is translated as CASSTLGTDTQYF.

The V gene is TRBV5-4, the J gene TRBJ2-7, with a possible D match to TRBD2 (5 bases). This CDR3 is 15 amino acids long. The germline V gene encodes CDR1 SGHNT and CDR2 YYREEE (reference sequence). The V gene lost 0 bases and the J gene lost 2 bases, with 12 bases spanning the gap. The CDR3 coding sequence is TGTGCCAGCAGCTTGGCCGGCGGACTTACCTACGAGCAGTACTTC. Encoded protein: CASSLAGGLTYEQYF.

The chain has TRBV3-1 (or the pseudogene TRBV3-2) and TRBJ1-1; no clear D gene. Germline CDR1 reads LGHDT; CDR2 reads YNNKEL (reference sequence). The V end was cut by 2 bases, the J end by 1 base, with 20 bases between. This CDR3 contains 18 residues. This CDR3 reads CASSQPYELPKGNTEAFF. Written as DNA, the CDR3 is TGTGCCAGCAGCCAACCCTACGAGTTACCAAAAGGGAACACTGAAGCTTTCTTT.

This chain links TRBV2 with TRBJ2-5; TRBD1 agrees at 7 bases. Germline V gene data show CDR1 as SNHLY and CDR2 as FYNNEI. V shed 5 bases and J 5 bases; nucleotides not matched to a gene: 17. The CDR3 consists of 17 residues. CDR3 sequence reads: CASSTTNRGHRDETQYF. CDR3 sequence (DNA): TGTGCCAGCAGTACAACCAACAGGGGCCACAGGGACGAGACCCAGTACTTC.

The chain has TRBV5-1 and TRBJ1-1, with 7 bases that match TRBD1. CDR1 is SGHRS and CDR2 is YFSETQ in the germline V gene. The CDR3 runs to 14 residues. The V gene end was trimmed by 5 bases and the J gene end by 3 bases; junction bases not matched to a gene: 7. The DNA of the CDR3 is TGCGCCAGCAGGGACAGGACGGAACACACTGAAGCTTTCTTT. It codes for CASRDRTEHTEAFF.

The CDR3 DNA is TGTGCCAGACAAAGATCGCCTAGCGGGAGGGCATTCACAGATACGCAGTATTTT. As protein: CARQRSPSGRAFTDTQYF. The rearrangement uses TRBV2 and TRBJ2-3; 12 nucleotides match TRBD2. Germline CDR1 reads SNHLY; CDR2 reads FYNNEI. Trimming removed 9 bases from V and 2 bases from J; junction bases left unmatched: 15. The CDR3 runs to 18 residues.

CDR3 nucleotide sequence: TGTGCCAGTAGTAGAACCGGGACTAGGCGCAATGGCTACACCTTC. Encoded protein: CASSRTGTRRNGYTF. The genes are TRBV19 and TRBJ1-2; TRBD1 might be the D (5 bases). V was clipped by 4 bases and J by 6 bases, with 18 bases between them. The CDR3 has 15 amino acids. The germline V gene encodes CDR1 LNHDA and CDR2 SQIVND (reference sequence).

Ten or more counts support this clone. The V gene is TRBV19, the J gene TRBJ1-1; D is unresolved. Germline CDR1 and CDR2: LNHDA and SQIVND (reference sequence). Trimming pared 3 bases from V and 1 base from J, leaving 6 bases between. CDR3 size: 13 residues. The CDR3 nucleotides are TGTGCCAGTAGTATTTCGGAGAACACTGAAGCTTTCTTT. This encodes CASSISENTEAFF.

The chain is built from TRBV7-9 and TRBJ1-1, with D possibly matching TRBD1 (6 bases). Germline V gene sequence: CDR1 SEHNR, CDR2 FQNEAQ (reference sequence). V was shortened by 5 bases and J by 0 bases, with 13 bases between the two germline ends. The CDR3 covers 15 residues. The CDR3 spells CASSPRTALNTEAFF. CDR3 DNA sequence: TGTGCCAGCAGCCCTAGGACAGCTTTGAACACTGAAGCTTTCTTT.

The chain has TRBV6-1 and TRBJ1-2, with D hard to call. Germline values: CDR1 MNHNS, CDR2 SASEGT. The CDR3 loop spans 13 amino acids. Trimming pared 3 bases from V and 7 bases from J, leaving 12 bases between. DNA for the CDR3: TGTGCCAGCAGTGATACGAGCGCCGGTGGCTACACCTTC. The encoded protein is CASSDTSAGGYTF.

This chain links TRBV6-2 or TRBV6-3 with TRBJ2-7; TRBD2 aligns across 8 bases. The CDR3 loop spans 18 amino acids. Germline V CDR1 and CDR2: MNHEY, SVGEGT. Trimming cost V 5 bases and J 4 bases; bases outside gene matches: 19. The CDR3 spells CASSPRPSRGAGEYEQYF. CDR3 in DNA: TGTGCCAGCAGTCCACGCCCCTCCCGAGGAGCGGGGGAGTACGAGCAGTACTTC.

This clone was detected only once. The V call is TRBV9, the J call TRBJ2-7; possible D gene TRBD1, 6 bases. Trimming removed 3 bases at V and 3 bases at J, with 16 bases between. Germline loops: CDR1 SGDLS, CDR2 YYNGEE. The CDR3 contains 15 residues. The CDR3 bases are TGTGCCAGCAGCGCAGCAACGGGACAAATCTACGAGCAGTACTTC. It yields the protein CASSAATGQIYEQYF.

The genes are TRBV19 and TRBJ1-1; TRBD1 might be the D (5 bases). Per the germline V gene, CDR1 is LNHDA and CDR2 is SQIVND (reference sequence). This CDR3 contains 17 residues. V was shortened by 3 bases and J by 1 base, with 18 bases between the two germline ends. The CDR3 region is CASSMEGRVGRNTEAFF. DNA of the CDR3: TGTGCCAGTAGTATGGAGGGCAGGGTAGGGCGGAACACTGAAGCTTTCTTT. Full variable domain (outside the CDR3, taken from reference TRBV19 and TRBJ1-1): DGGITQSPKYLFRKEGQNVTLSCEQNLNHDAMYWYRQDPGQGLRLIYYSQIVNDFQKGDIAEGYSVSREKKESFPLTVTSAQKNPTAFYLCASSMEGRVGRNTEAFFGQGTRLTVV.